The source of this T cell receptor beta chain is a study of cytomegalovirus exposure and HLA in healthy donors. Everyone who donated was a healthy bone marrow donor. A word on this clone: What it recognizes is unknown.

PCR was performed using 60 Vbeta and 13 Jbeta primers. Some clones are missing from TCRdb's copy, which holds only in-frame ones; the method was immunoSEQ multiplex PCR. The data contain some 97,000 clones, about 79% of them singletons. Regarding the study as a whole: At a 0.05 false discovery rate, a later analysis found approximately 17,000 TCR beta sequences to be associated with HLA alleles.

This TCR came from a female donor in good health and CMV-seropositive. Sequenced input: PBMCs.

The CDR3 DNA sequence: TGTGCCAGTAGTTGGAGATGGGACACTGAAGCTTTCTTT. Translation gives CASSWRWDTEAFF. The chain links TRBV19 to TRBJ1-1; D uncertain. The CDR3 is 13 amino acids. Trimming left V 5 bases short and J 3 bases short, with 10 bases between. From germline, CDR1 is LNHDA and CDR2 SQIVND (reference sequence).